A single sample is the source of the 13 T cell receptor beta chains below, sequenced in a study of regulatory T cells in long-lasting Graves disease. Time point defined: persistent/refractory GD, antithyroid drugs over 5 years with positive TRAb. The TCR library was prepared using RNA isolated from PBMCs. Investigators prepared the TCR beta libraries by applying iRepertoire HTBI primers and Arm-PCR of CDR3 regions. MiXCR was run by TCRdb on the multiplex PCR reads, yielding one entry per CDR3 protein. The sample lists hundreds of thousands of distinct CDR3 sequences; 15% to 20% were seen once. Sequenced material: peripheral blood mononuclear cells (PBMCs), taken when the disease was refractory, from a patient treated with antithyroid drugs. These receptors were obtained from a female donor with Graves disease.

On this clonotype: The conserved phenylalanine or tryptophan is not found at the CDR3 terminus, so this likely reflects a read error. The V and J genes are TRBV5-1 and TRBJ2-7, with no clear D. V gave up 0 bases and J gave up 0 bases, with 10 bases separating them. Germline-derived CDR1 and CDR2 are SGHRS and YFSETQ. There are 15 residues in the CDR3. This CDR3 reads CASSLDVGSSYEQYL. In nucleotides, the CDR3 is TGCGCCAGCAGCTTGGATGTGGGAAGCTCCTACGAGCAGTACCTC.

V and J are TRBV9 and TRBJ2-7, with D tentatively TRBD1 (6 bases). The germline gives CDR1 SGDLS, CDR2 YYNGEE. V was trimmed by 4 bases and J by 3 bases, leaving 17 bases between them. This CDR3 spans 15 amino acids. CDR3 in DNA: TGTGCCAGCAGCCCCCCGGGGACAAAAAGCTACGAGCAGTACTTC. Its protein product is CASSPPGTKSYEQYF.

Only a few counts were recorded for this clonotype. CDR3 residues: CASSTSYRTSVNEQFF. CDR3 in DNA: TGTGCCAGCAGTACTAGCTATCGGACTAGCGTAAATGAGCAGTTCTTC. The rearrangement joins TRBV12-3 or TRBV12-4 to TRBJ2-1; 9 bases align to TRBD2. The CDR3 loop spans 16 amino acids. Trimming cost V 5 bases and J 7 bases; bases outside gene matches: 12.

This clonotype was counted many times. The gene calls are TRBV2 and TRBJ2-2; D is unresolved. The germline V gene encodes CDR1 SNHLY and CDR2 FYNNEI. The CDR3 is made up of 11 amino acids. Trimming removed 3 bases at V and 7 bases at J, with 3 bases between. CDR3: CASSEGGELFF. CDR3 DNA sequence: TGTGCCAGCAGTGAGGGCGGGGAGCTGTTTTTT.

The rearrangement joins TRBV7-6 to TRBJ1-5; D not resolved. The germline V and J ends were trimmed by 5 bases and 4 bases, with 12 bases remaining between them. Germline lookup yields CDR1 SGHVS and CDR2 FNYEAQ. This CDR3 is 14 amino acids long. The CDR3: CASSHPGTNQPQHF. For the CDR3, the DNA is TGTGCCAGCAGCCACCCGGGAACAAATCAGCCCCAGCATTTT.

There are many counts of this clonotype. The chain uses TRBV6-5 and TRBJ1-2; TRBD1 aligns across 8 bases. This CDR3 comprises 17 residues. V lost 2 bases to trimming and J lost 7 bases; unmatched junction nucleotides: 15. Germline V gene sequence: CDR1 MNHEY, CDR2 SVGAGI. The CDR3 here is CASSYDRDRNLFGGYTF. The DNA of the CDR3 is TGTGCCAGCAGTTACGACCGGGACAGGAACCTTTTCGGTGGCTACACCTTC.

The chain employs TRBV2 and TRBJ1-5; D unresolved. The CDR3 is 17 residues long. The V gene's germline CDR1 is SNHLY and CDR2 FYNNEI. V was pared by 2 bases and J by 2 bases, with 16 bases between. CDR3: CASSEFGGYPGNQPQHF. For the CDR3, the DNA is TGTGCCAGCAGTGAATTCGGCGGGTATCCCGGCAATCAGCCCCAGCATTTT.

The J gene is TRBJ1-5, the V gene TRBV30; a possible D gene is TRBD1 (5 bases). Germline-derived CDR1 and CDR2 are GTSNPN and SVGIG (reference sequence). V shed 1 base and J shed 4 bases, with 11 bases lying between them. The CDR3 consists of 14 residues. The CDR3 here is CAWSGGGRNQPQHF. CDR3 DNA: TGTGCCTGGAGTGGGGGGGGTCGGAATCAGCCCCAGCATTTT.

CDR3 DNA sequence: TGTGCCAGTAGATACCGAACGACTAGCGGGAGCGGTTCCTACAATGAGCAGTTCTTC. Amino acids: CASRYRTTSGSGSYNEQFF. The J gene is TRBJ2-1, the V gene TRBV19, with TRBD2 matching over 12 bases. With V trimmed by 6 bases and J by 1 base, 13 bases remained unmatched. Germline assignment: CDR1 LNHDA and CDR2 SQIVND (reference sequence). The CDR3 contains 19 residues. The full variable domain, in which reference TRBV19 and TRBJ2-1 provide the parts outside the CDR3, is DGGITQSPKYLFRKEGQNVTLSCEQNLNHDAMYWYRQDPGQGLRLIYYSQIVNDFQKGDIAEGYSVSREKKESFPLTVTSAQKNPTAFYLCASRYRTTSGSGSYNEQFFGPGTRLTVL.

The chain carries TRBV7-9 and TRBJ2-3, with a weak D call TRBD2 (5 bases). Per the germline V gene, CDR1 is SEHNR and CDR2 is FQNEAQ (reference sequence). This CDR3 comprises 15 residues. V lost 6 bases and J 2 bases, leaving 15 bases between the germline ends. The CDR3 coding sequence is TGTGCCAGCAGGCCTCCCCTAGCTACCACAGATACGCAGTATTTT. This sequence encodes CASRPPLATTDTQYF.

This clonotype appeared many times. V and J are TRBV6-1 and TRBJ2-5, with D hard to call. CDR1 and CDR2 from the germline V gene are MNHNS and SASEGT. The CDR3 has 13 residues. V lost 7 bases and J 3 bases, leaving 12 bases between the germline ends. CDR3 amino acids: CASISEVEETQYF. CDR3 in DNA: TGTGCCAGCATCTCCGAGGTAGAAGAGACCCAGTACTTC.

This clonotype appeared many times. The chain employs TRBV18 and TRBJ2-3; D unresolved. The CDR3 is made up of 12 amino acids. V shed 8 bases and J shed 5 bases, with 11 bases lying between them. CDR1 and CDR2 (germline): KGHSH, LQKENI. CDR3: CASSPVGDTQYF. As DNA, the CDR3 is TGTGCCAGCAGCCCCGTCGGAGATACGCAGTATTTT. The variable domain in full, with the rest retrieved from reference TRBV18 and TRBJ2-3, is NAGVMQNPRHLVRRRGQEARLRCSPMKGHSHVYWYRQLPEEGLKFMVYLQKENIIDESGMPKERFSAEFPKEGPSILRIQQVVRGDSAAYFCASSPVGDTQYFGPGTRLTVL.

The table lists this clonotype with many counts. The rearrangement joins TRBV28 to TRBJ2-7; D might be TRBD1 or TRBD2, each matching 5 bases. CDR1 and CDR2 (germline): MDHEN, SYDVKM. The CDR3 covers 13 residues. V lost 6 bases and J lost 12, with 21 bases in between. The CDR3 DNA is TGTGCCAGCAGCGGGGACCCGCGTATCTGGCTGTACTTC. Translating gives CASSGDPRIWLYF. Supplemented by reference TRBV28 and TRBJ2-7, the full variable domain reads DVKVTQSSRYLVKRTGEKVFLECVQDMDHENMFWYRQDPGLGLRLIYFSYDVKMKEKGDIPEGYSVSREKKERFSLILESASTNQTSMYLCASSGDPRIWLYFGPGTRLTVT.